The 9 T cell receptor beta chains below were found in one sample sequenced in a study of blood T cell repertoires in COVID-19. Sequenced by immunoSEQ multiplex PCR; TCRdb stores in-frame clones only, minus some. The sample lists tens of thousands of clones, 70% to 90% occurring once. Sequencing was done on a sample of peripheral blood. Every receptor here comes from a human donor in a cohort sampled during active COVID-19.

V and J are TRBV7-2 and TRBJ2-5, with 9 bases that match TRBD2. After removal of 5 bases from V and 4 bases from J, the junction contained 8 bases not matched to a gene. The CDR3 extends over 15 amino acids. Germline lookup yields CDR1 SGHTA and CDR2 FQGNSA. The CDR3 loop is CASSPRTSVRETQYF. CDR3 bases: TGTGCCAGCAGCCCTCGGACTAGCGTTCGAGAGACCCAGTACTTC.

The chain couples TRBV19 to TRBJ1-2; TRBD1 agrees at 7 bases. J gave up 4 bases and V 5 bases, and 10 bases lay outside the gene matches. This CDR3 region has 15 residues. From germline, CDR1 is LNHDA and CDR2 SQIVND (reference sequence). CDR3 DNA sequence: TGTGCCAGTAGTGCCCAGAGGGGGCACTTCTATGGCTACACCTTC. It translates to CASSAQRGHFYGYTF.

The chain combines TRBV28 with TRBJ2-2, with 7 bases fitting TRBD2. CDR3 length: 14 residues. Germline V gene lookup returns CDR1 MDHEN and CDR2 SYDVKM. The ends lost 8 bases at V and 4 bases at J; junction bases unmatched: 7. The CDR3 loop reads CASVEGGVTGELFF. The CDR3, as DNA: TGTGCCAGCGTGGAGGGAGGGGTCACCGGGGAGCTGTTTTTT.

The chain uses TRBV2 and TRBJ1-1, with a tentative D call TRBD1 (6 bases). The CDR3 is 13 amino acids. The ends were cut back, 10 bases at V and 1 base at J, with 13 bases in the middle. Looked up from germline, CDR1 is SNHLY and CDR2 is FYNNEI. The CDR3 bases are TGTGCCACCGTCCGGACAGAGAACACTGAAGCTTTCTTT. It yields the protein CATVRTENTEAFF.

The chain carries TRBV6-1 and TRBJ2-7; 7 nucleotides line up with TRBD2. With 0 bases clipped from V and 6 bases from J, the junction kept 8 bases outside the gene matches. Germline values: CDR1 MNHNS, CDR2 SASEGT. The length of the CDR3 is 15 residues. The CDR3 loop is CASSEAAWREPEQYF. CDR3 DNA sequence: TGTGCCAGCAGTGAAGCAGCATGGCGGGAGCCCGAGCAGTACTTC.

V and J are TRBV5-4 and TRBJ2-2; D remains ambiguous. The germline V gene has CDR1 SGHNT and CDR2 YYREEE (reference sequence). Trimming stripped 4 bases from V and 2 bases from J, with 9 bases between. The CDR3 has 14 amino acids. For the CDR3, the DNA is TGTGCCAGCAGCCCGACAACAAACACCGGGGAGCTGTTTTTT. Translated, it gives CASSPTTNTGELFF.

The rearrangement joins TRBV4-1 to TRBJ2-1; D perhaps matches TRBD1 (6 bases). CDR1 MGHRA and CDR2 YSYEKL come from the germline V gene. Trimming took off 0 bases at V and 4 bases at J, with 10 bases between the two ends. CDR3 length: 15 residues. CDR3 sequence (DNA): TGCGCCAGCAGCCAAGACGGGACATATTACAATGAGCAGTTCTTC. This encodes CASSQDGTYYNEQFF.

This clone was seen a handful of times. This chain connects TRBV28 to TRBJ2-3; 7 nucleotides line up with TRBD1. V lost 5 bases, J lost 6 bases, and 14 bases stayed unmatched. Germline CDR1 and CDR2: MDHEN and SYDVKM. This CDR3 comprises 16 residues. DNA for the CDR3: TGTGCCAGCAGTGAGGACTCGGACAGGTCTGCGGATACGCAGTATTTT. Amino acids: CASSEDSDRSADTQYF.

The chain has TRBV10-2 and TRBJ2-1; D gene ambiguous. The ends were cut back, 4 bases at V and 1 base at J, with 8 bases in the middle. Germline V gene sequence: CDR1 WSHSY, CDR2 SAAADI. This CDR3 is 14 amino acids long. The CDR3 sequence: CASSVAISYNEQFF. CDR3 DNA: TGCGCCAGCAGTGTGGCCATTTCCTACAATGAGCAGTTCTTC.